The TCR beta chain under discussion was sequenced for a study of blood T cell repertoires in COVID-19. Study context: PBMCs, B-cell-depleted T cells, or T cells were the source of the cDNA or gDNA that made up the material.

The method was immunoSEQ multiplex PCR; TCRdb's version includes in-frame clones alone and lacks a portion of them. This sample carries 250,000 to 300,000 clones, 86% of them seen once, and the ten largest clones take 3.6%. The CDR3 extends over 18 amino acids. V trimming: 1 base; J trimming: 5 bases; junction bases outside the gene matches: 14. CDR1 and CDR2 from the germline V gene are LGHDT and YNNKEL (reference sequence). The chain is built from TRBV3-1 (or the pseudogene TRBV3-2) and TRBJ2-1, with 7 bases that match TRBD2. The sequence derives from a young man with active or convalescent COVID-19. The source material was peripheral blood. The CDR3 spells CASSQGEAGAGEHNEQFF. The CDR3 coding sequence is TGTGCCAGCAGCCAAGGGGAGGCGGGTGCGGGAGAGCACAATGAGCAGTTCTTC.